This TCR beta chain was retrieved from a study of shared clonotypes between healthy human individuals. Broader study findings: In the sorted subsets, rarefaction showed sequencing was incomplete despite large depth. Generation probabilities of non-shared clonotypes were lower (relative to those shared by all four donors).

Produced via immunoSEQ multiplex PCR; TCRdb's table is partial and in-frame only. Of about 700,000 clones in the sample, around 92% were seen once. For this clone: No antigen is known for it.

Naive CD8 cells comprised CD45RO-negative, CCR7-positively selected cells, excluding terminally differentiated effector memory CD45RA+ cells. The sequenced sample consisted of naive CD8+ T cells sorted from blood. This clonotype originated in a man aged 25 to 40 in good health.

DNA for the CDR3: TGTGCCAGCAGCGTAGAGGCAAACACAGATACGCAGTATTTT. Amino acid sequence: CASSVEANTDTQYF. The rearrangement uses TRBV9 and TRBJ2-3; D unresolved. The CDR3 extends over 14 amino acids. Germline-derived CDR1 and CDR2 are SGDLS and YYNGEE. Trimming removed 0 bases at V and 2 bases at J, with 7 bases between.